This TCR beta chain was identified in a study of T cell changes during pregnancy in multiple sclerosis. TCRdb keeps only in-frame clones here, not all; method: immunoSEQ multiplex PCR. The table records about 69,000 clones, around 92% of them present only once. Germline V lookup: CDR1 SGHTA, CDR2 FQGNSA. The CDR3 sequence is 13 residues long. V gave up 5 bases and J gave up 4 bases; unmatched junction bases: 5. The sequencing used peripheral blood, collected in the third trimester of pregnancy. This chain joins TRBV7-2 and TRBJ2-7, with TRBD1 identical over 7 bases. The clonotype originates from a female donor in good health, enrolled as a control in a pregnancy study. The DNA for the CDR3 is TGTGCCAGCAGCGCCGGGACAGCATACGAGCAGTACTTC. Its protein product is CASSAGTAYEQYF.